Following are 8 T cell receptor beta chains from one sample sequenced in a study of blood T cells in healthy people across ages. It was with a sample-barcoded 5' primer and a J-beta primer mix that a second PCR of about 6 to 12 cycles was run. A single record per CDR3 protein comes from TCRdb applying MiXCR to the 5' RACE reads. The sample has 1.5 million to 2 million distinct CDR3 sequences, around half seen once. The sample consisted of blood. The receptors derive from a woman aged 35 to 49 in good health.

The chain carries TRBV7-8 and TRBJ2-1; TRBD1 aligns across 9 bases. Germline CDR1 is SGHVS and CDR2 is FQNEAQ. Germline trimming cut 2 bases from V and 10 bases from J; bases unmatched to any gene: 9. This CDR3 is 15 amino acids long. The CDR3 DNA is TGTGCCAGCAGCTTACGTGGGGACAGGGTTTTCGAGCAGTTCTTC. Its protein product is CASSLRGDRVFEQFF.

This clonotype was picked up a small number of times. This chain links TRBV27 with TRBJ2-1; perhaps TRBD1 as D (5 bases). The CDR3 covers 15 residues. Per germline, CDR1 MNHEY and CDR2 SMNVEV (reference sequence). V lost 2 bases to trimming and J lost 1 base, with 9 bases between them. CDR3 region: CASSLIRVSYNEQFF. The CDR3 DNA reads TGTGCCAGCAGTTTAATCAGGGTTTCCTACAATGAGCAGTTCTTC.

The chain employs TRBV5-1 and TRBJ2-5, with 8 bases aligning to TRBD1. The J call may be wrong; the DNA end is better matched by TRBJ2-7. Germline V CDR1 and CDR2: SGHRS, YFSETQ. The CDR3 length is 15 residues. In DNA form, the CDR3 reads TGCGCCAGCAGCTTGAGTGGGCAGGGGGCGGGCGAGCAGTACTTC. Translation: CASSLSGQGAGEQYF.

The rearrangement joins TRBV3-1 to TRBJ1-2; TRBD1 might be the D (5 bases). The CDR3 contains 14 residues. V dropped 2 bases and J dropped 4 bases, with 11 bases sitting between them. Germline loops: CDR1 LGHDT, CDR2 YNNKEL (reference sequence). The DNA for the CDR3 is TGTGCCAGCAGCCAAATCGGGGGGTCCTATGGCTACACCTTC. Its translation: CASSQIGGSYGYTF.

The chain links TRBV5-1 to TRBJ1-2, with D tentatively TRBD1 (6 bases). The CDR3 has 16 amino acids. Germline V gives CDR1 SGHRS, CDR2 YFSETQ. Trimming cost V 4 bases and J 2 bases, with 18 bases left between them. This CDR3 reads CASSLGTLSINYGYTF. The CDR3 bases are TGCGCCAGCAGCCTCGGGACACTCTCGATAAACTATGGCTACACCTTC.

The CDR3 here is CASSPQTGVRNEQFF. The CDR3 DNA reads as TGTGCCAGCAGTCCTCAGACAGGGGTCCGGAATGAGCAGTTCTTC. The J gene is TRBJ2-1, the V gene TRBV12-3 or TRBV12-4, with 8 nucleotides matching TRBD1. Trimming removed 5 bases from V and 7 bases from J; junction bases left unmatched: 10. This CDR3 is 15 amino acids long.

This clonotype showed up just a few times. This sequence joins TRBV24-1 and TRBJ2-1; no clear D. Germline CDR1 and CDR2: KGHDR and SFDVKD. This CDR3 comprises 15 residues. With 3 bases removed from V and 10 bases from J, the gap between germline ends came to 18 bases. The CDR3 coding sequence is TGTGCCACCAGTGATCCAAACCGGTCGGTCGGGGAGCAGTTCTTC. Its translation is CATSDPNRSVGEQFF.

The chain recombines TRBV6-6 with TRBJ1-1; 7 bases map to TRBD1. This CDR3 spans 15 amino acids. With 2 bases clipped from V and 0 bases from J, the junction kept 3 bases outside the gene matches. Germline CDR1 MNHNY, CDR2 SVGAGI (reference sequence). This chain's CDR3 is CASSYGTELNTEAFF. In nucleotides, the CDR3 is TGTGCCAGCAGTTACGGGACAGAATTGAACACTGAAGCTTTCTTT.